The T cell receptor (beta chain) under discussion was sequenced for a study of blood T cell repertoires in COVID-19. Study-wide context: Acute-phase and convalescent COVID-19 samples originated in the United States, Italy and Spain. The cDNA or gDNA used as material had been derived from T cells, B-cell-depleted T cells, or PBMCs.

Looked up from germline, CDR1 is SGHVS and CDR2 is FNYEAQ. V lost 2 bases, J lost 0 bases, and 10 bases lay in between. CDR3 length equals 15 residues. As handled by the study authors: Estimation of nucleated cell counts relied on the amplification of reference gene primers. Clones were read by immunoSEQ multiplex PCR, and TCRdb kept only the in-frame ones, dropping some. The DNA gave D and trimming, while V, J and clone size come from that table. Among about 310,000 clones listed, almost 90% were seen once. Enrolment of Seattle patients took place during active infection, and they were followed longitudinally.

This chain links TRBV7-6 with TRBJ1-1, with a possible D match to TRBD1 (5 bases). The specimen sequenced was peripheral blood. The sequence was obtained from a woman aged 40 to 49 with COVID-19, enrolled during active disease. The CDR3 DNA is TGTGCCAGCAGCTTATATGAGGACATGAACACTGAAGCTTTCTTT. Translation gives CASSLYEDMNTEAFF.